This T cell receptor beta chain stems from a study of control samples from healthy donors and cancer patients. Germline values: CDR1 SGHRS, CDR2 YFSETQ. This CDR3 is built from 15 residues. V gave up 0 bases and J gave up 0 bases, with 7 bases separating them. TCRdb keeps only in-frame clones here, not all; method: immunoSEQ multiplex PCR. This sample has about 63,000 clones, with around 87% found just once. This chain joins TRBV5-1 and TRBJ1-5; D gene ambiguous. The sequence came from a woman in her fifties or sixties with lung cancer. What was sequenced was PBMCs. DNA of the CDR3: TGCGCCAGCAGCTTGGGGGAATTTAGCAATCAGCCCCAGCATTTT. It codes for CASSLGEFSNQPQHF.